The clone carrying this T cell receptor beta chain was counted many times. Its antigen is as yet unknown. This entry belongs to a study of CD8 T cells in ankylosing spondylitis. Study conclusions and caveats: Reportedly, disease-linked clones are significantly enriched in ankylosing spondylitis patients' matched synovial fluid. CD8+ disease-linked clones were present at relatively low frequencies in blood. It appeared that ankylosing spondylitis blood was characterized by a TCR beta motif of several highly homologous variants.

Preparation of TCR beta libraries was done by quantitative 5'-RACE with molecular barcodes. TCRdb fed the 5' RACE reads into MiXCR, producing one record per CDR3 protein. Of some 840,000 distinct CDR3 sequences in the sample, 12% were seen once. The material sequenced was blood, either unsorted or a sorted T cell fraction (not recorded which). The TCR sequence derives from a male donor with ankylosing spondylitis.

CDR3 nucleotides: TGTGCCATCACGGCGGGGAACACTGAAGCTTTCTTT. Its translation is CAITAGNTEAFF. The chain has TRBV10-3 and TRBJ1-1, with no clear D. Germline CDR1 reads ENHRY; CDR2 reads SYGVKD. The CDR3 length is 12 residues. V was shortened by 7 bases and J by 1 base, with 7 bases between the two germline ends.